This TCR beta chain was identified during a study of CD8 T cells in Susac syndrome. Treatment-naive patients with stable or active relapsing-remitting disease served as multiple sclerosis controls. Negative magnetic isolation gave CD8+ and CD4+ cells; FACS enriched CD8+ TEMRA. Reverse transcription of about 0.5 to 1 ug RNA was performed with random hexamers. The TCR beta CDR3 was amplified by immunoSEQ multiplex PCR across 54 Vbeta, 13 Jbeta. TCRdb fed the immunoSEQ multiplex PCR reads into MiXCR, producing one record per CDR3 protein. The sample yields fewer than 350,000 distinct CDR3 sequences, about 91% seen once. Between the trimmed V and J ends, which lost 7 bases and 1 base, there was a span of 12 bases. From germline, CDR1 is DFQATT and CDR2 SNEGSKA (reference sequence). The CDR3 runs 13 residues.

The chain couples TRBV20-1 to TRBJ2-3, with a weak D call TRBD2 (6 bases). Material for sequencing was CD4+ T cells from PBMCs. This receptor was taken from a human donor with multiple sclerosis. CDR3 in DNA: TGCAGTGGACGCGGGGTCGGCACAGATACGCAGTATTTT. Encoded protein: CSGRGVGTDTQYF.